The rows below give T cell receptor beta chains drawn from one sample of a study of blood T cell repertoires in COVID-19. TCRdb's copy holds only in-frame clones and misses some; the assay was immunoSEQ multiplex PCR. The table shows about 130,000 clones, with roughly 69% occurring only once. Source material: peripheral blood. The receptors were gathered from a woman aged 70 to 79 with acute or convalescent COVID-19. Each CDR3 is given without its conserved first and last residue. The order of the fields is CDR3 protein, J gene, clone size, V gene. The size entry is marked missing in some rows and otherwise reads once, few, many or a size class.

cdr3_aa: ASSEWLATNEQF; j_call: TRBJ2-1; clone_size: NA; v_call: TRBV10-1
cdr3_aa: ASTTGQGDYEQF; j_call: TRBJ2-1; clone_size: NA; v_call: TRBV6-5
cdr3_aa: ASSLGLLNTEAF; j_call: TRBJ1-1; clone_size: NA; v_call: TRBV7-8
cdr3_aa: ASSPDTGNTEAF; j_call: TRBJ1-1; clone_size: NA; v_call: TRBV5-1
cdr3_aa: ASSPMAGGNTEAF; j_call: TRBJ1-1; clone_size: NA; v_call: TRBV18
cdr3_aa: ASSQILAGGTDTQY; j_call: TRBJ2-3; clone_size: once; v_call: TRBV5-6
cdr3_aa: ASRLQGYSNEKLF; j_call: TRBJ1-4; clone_size: NA; v_call: TRBV27
cdr3_aa: ASSPWGGLAGELF; j_call: TRBJ2-2; clone_size: NA; v_call: TRBV5-5
cdr3_aa: SASQGAGGYT; j_call: TRBJ1-2; clone_size: NA; v_call: TRBV20-1
cdr3_aa: ASSKQGNEAF; j_call: TRBJ1-1; clone_size: NA; v_call: TRBV12-3/TRBV12-4
cdr3_aa: ASSSYPGQIYNSPLH; j_call: TRBJ1-6; clone_size: once; v_call: TRBV5-6
cdr3_aa: ASSLFLNNEQF; j_call: TRBJ2-1; clone_size: NA; v_call: TRBV7-9
cdr3_aa: ASSSGQDRHNEQF; j_call: TRBJ2-1; clone_size: NA; v_call: TRBV7-2
cdr3_aa: ASSLEGQGGAGELF; j_call: TRBJ2-2; clone_size: NA; v_call: TRBV5-1
cdr3_aa: ASSPRAGQYSYEQY; j_call: TRBJ2-7; clone_size: few; v_call: TRBV2
cdr3_aa: ASSPGRASSIPYNEQF; j_call: TRBJ2-1; clone_size: NA; v_call: TRBV18
cdr3_aa: ASSFGTREDIQY; j_call: TRBJ2-4; clone_size: NA; v_call: TRBV7-9